A selection of T cell receptor beta chains follows, all from one sample in a study of cytomegalovirus exposure and HLA in healthy donors. Generated by immunoSEQ multiplex PCR, the TCRdb table keeps only in-frame clones and is missing some. The sample includes 200,000 or so clones, around 84% of them seen just once. The source material was PBMCs. These receptors were collected from a man younger than 35 in good health and CMV-seropositive. The CDR3 runs from the conserved cysteine through the conserved F or W. The D gene is left open where the match is weak. Not every row has a clone size; where given, it reads once, few, many or a size class.

clone size: .
V gene: TRBV29-1
J gene: TRBJ1-3
D gene: .
CDR3 DNA: TGCAGCGTCCTGAAAAACGGGATCTCTGGAAACACCATATATTTT
CDR3 protein: CSVLKNGISGNTIYF

clone size: .
V gene: TRBV7-9
J gene: TRBJ1-4
D gene: .
CDR3 DNA: TGTGCCAGCAGCCCTGTTGGGAGGGAGGGTGAAAAACTGTTTTTT
CDR3 protein: CASSPVGREGEKLFF

clone size: .
V gene: TRBV6-6
J gene: TRBJ2-2
D gene: TRBD1
CDR3 DNA: TGTGCCAGCAGTACGCCGGGACAGGGGGCGGTCGGGGAGCTGTTTTTT
CDR3 protein: CASSTPGQGAVGELFF

clone size: .
V gene: TRBV9
J gene: TRBJ1-1
D gene: .
CDR3 DNA: TGTGCCAGCAGCGGTAGGAGGGATGACACTGAAGCTTTCTTT
CDR3 protein: CASSGRRDDTEAFF

clone size: .
V gene: TRBV28
J gene: TRBJ1-2
D gene: TRBD1
CDR3 DNA: TGTGCCAGCAGCCCCCCGACAGGGGACTATGGCTACACCTTC
CDR3 protein: CASSPPTGDYGYTF

clone size: .
V gene: TRBV2
J gene: TRBJ2-2
D gene: TRBD2
CDR3 DNA: TGTGCCAGCAGTGGGACTAGCGTTTGGGCGGCCGGGGAGCTGTTTTTT
CDR3 protein: CASSGTSVWAAGELFF

clone size: .
V gene: TRBV27
J gene: TRBJ2-6
D gene: TRBD1
CDR3 DNA: TGTGCCAGCAGTATCAGGGGGCGAGGGGCCAACGTCCTGACTTTC
CDR3 protein: CASSIRGRGANVLTF

clone size: .
V gene: TRBV19
J gene: TRBJ1-1
D gene: .
CDR3 DNA: TGTGCCAGTAGTATCCCCCGGAGGACTGAAGCTTTCTTT
CDR3 protein: CASSIPRRTEAFF

clone size: .
V gene: TRBV25-1
J gene: TRBJ1-5
D gene: TRBD1
CDR3 DNA: TGTGCCAGCAGTGGCCTTGACAGGGGAGGGCAGCCCCAGCATTTT
CDR3 protein: CASSGLDRGGQPQHF

clone size: .
V gene: TRBV5-1
J gene: TRBJ1-4
D gene: .
CDR3 DNA: TGCGCCAGCAGCGGGCTTGGGACTATGGGTGAAAAACTGTTTTTT
CDR3 protein: CASSGLGTMGEKLFF

clone size: .
V gene: TRBV28
J gene: TRBJ2-7
D gene: TRBD1
CDR3 DNA: TGTGCCAGCAGTCTCGGGACAGGGAGTTTGTACGAGCAGTACTTC
CDR3 protein: CASSLGTGSLYEQYF

clone size: .
V gene: TRBV6-4
J gene: TRBJ1-2
D gene: .
CDR3 DNA: TGTGCCAGCAGCCCCGAACCTGGGAGCTATGGCTACACCTTC
CDR3 protein: CASSPEPGSYGYTF

clone size: .
V gene: TRBV19
J gene: TRBJ2-1
D gene: TRBD2
CDR3 DNA: TGTGCCAGTAGTAGGCTAGCGGGAGATGAGCAGTTCTTC
CDR3 protein: CASSRLAGDEQFF

clone size: .
V gene: TRBV5-1
J gene: TRBJ2-7
D gene: TRBD2
CDR3 DNA: TGCGCCAGCAGCCCCGGGACTAGCGGTCTTGAGCAGTACTTC
CDR3 protein: CASSPGTSGLEQYF

clone size: .
V gene: TRBV5-8
J gene: TRBJ2-7
D gene: .
CDR3 DNA: TGTGCCAGCAGCTCCTATCTCAGATTAGACTCGTCCTACGAGCAGTACTTC
CDR3 protein: CASSSYLRLDSSYEQYF

clone size: once
V gene: TRBV5-4
J gene: TRBJ2-7
D gene: TRBD2
CDR3 DNA: TGTGCCAGCAGCTTGGGCGGGACTAGTCTGTACGAGCAGTACTTC
CDR3 protein: CASSLGGTSLYEQYF

clone size: .
V gene: TRBV7-2
J gene: TRBJ1-2
D gene: TRBD1
CDR3 DNA: TGTGCCAGCAGCTTAGGGGACAGGGTTAACTATGGCTACACCTTC
CDR3 protein: CASSLGDRVNYGYTF

clone size: .
V gene: TRBV10-1
J gene: TRBJ2-3
D gene: .
CDR3 DNA: TGCGCCAGCAGTGGCAGCGGATACACAGATACGCAGTATTTT
CDR3 protein: CASSGSGYTDTQYF

clone size: .
V gene: TRBV5-1
J gene: TRBJ2-1
D gene: TRBD2
CDR3 DNA: TGCGCCAGCAGCTTATTTTCTAGCGGGAGTGTTGAGCAGTTCTTC
CDR3 protein: CASSLFSSGSVEQFF

clone size: .
V gene: TRBV9
J gene: TRBJ2-2
D gene: .
CDR3 DNA: TGTGCCAGCAGCCCTTTTAACACCGGGGAGCTGTTTTTT
CDR3 protein: CASSPFNTGELFF

clone size: .
V gene: TRBV6-5
J gene: TRBJ2-6
D gene: .
CDR3 DNA: TGTGCCAGCAGTCGTCCGGGAACTGGGGCCAACGTCCTGACTTTC
CDR3 protein: CASSRPGTGANVLTF

clone size: .
V gene: TRBV5-4
J gene: TRBJ2-7
D gene: .
CDR3 DNA: TGTGCCAGCAGCCAGGGACTTAAGGGCGAGCAGTACTTC
CDR3 protein: CASSQGLKGEQYF

clone size: .
V gene: TRBV5-6
J gene: TRBJ1-1
D gene: .
CDR3 DNA: TGTGCCAGCAGCGGAGACCTAAGGGGTAACACTGAAGCTTTCTTT
CDR3 protein: CASSGDLRGNTEAFF

clone size: .
V gene: TRBV19
J gene: TRBJ2-7
D gene: .
CDR3 DNA: TGTGCCAGTAGTAGCCCTGGGGACAACTCCTACGAGCAGTACTTC
CDR3 protein: CASSSPGDNSYEQYF

clone size: .
V gene: TRBV6-6
J gene: TRBJ2-2
D gene: .
CDR3 DNA: TGTGCCAGCAGTTACCGGCGGGGGCTGAACACCGGGGAGCTGTTTTTT
CDR3 protein: CASSYRRGLNTGELFF

clone size: .
V gene: TRBV13
J gene: TRBJ2-7
D gene: .
CDR3 DNA: TGTGCCAGCAGCCCGCTTGGAAGGAGCTCCTACGAGCAGTACTTC
CDR3 protein: CASSPLGRSSYEQYF

clone size: .
V gene: TRBV27
J gene: TRBJ1-5
D gene: .
CDR3 DNA: TGTGCCAGCAGTCCGGGGACACAGGGCAATCAGCCCCAGCATTTT
CDR3 protein: CASSPGTQGNQPQHF

clone size: .
V gene: TRBV27
J gene: TRBJ2-1
D gene: TRBD2
CDR3 DNA: TGTGCCAGCAGACGATCGGGACTAGCGGGAGGTTGGGACAATGAGCAGTTCTTC
CDR3 protein: CASRRSGLAGGWDNEQFF

clone size: .
V gene: TRBV4-1
J gene: TRBJ1-1
D gene: .
CDR3 DNA: TGCGCCAGCAGCACAGGAATGAACACTGAAGCTTTCTTT
CDR3 protein: CASSTGMNTEAFF

clone size: .
V gene: TRBV2
J gene: TRBJ2-2
D gene: .
CDR3 DNA: TGTGCCAGCCGTGCCCCCAACGGGGAGCTGTTTTTT
CDR3 protein: CASRAPNGELFF

clone size: once
V gene: TRBV6-4
J gene: TRBJ2-7
D gene: TRBD2
CDR3 DNA: TGTGCCAGCTCCCCGACCTTTACGGGACTATCGATATCATACGAGCAGTACTTC
CDR3 protein: CASSPTFTGLSISYEQYF

clone size: .
V gene: TRBV2
J gene: TRBJ1-2
D gene: TRBD1
CDR3 DNA: TGTGCCAGCAGCCCAACAGGGGGGGCAGGCTACACCTTC
CDR3 protein: CASSPTGGAGYTF

clone size: .
V gene: TRBV27
J gene: TRBJ1-2
D gene: .
CDR3 DNA: TGTGCCAGCAGTTTAAAGGCAGGGGCTAACTATGGCTACACCTTC
CDR3 protein: CASSLKAGANYGYTF